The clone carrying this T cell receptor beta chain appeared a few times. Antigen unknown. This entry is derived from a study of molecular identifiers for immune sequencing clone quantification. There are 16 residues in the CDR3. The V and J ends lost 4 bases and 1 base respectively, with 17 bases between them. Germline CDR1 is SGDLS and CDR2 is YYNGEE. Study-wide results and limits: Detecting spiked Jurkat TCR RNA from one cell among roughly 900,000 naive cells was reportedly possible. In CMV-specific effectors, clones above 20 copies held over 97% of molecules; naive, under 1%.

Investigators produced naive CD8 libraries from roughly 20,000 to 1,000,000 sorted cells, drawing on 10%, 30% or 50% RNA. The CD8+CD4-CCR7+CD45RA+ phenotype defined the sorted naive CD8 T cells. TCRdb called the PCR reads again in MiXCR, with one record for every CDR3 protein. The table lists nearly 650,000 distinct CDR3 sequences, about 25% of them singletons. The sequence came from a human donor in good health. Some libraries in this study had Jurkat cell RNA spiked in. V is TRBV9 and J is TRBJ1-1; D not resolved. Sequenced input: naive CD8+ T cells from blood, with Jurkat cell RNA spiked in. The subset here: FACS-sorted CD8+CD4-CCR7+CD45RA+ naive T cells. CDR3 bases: TGTGCCAGCAGCTCCCCTCATGGGATCCAGAACACTGAAGCTTTCTTT. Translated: CASSSPHGIQNTEAFF.